A single sample is the source of the 30 T cell receptor beta chains below, sequenced in a study of Ad26.COV2.S vaccination and SARS-CoV-2 variants. Noted treatment: 19 received Ad26.COV2.S at low or high dose, single or two shots; 5 received placebo; per-sample allocation not given. At day 63 after the first vaccine or placebo injection, samples were drawn. The method was immunoSEQ multiplex PCR; TCRdb's version includes in-frame clones alone and lacks a portion of them. Among around 320,000 clones listed, 86% were seen once. This specimen consisted of peripheral blood, obtained in a trial of Ad26.COV2.S vaccine versus placebo. These receptors were taken from a person aged 18 to 59 who received the Ad26.COV2.S COVID-19 vaccine or a placebo.

The chain is built from TRBV5-4 and TRBJ2-6, with D hard to call. V was cut by 8 bases and J by 3 bases, with 6 bases left in between. CDR1 and CDR2 from the germline V gene are SGHNT and YYREEE (reference sequence). This CDR3 is built from 12 residues. The CDR3 DNA reads TGTGCCAGTTCGGGTGGGGCCAACGTCCTGACTTTC. Its protein product is CASSGGANVLTF.

V usage is TRBV3-1 (or the pseudogene TRBV3-2) and J usage is TRBJ2-5, with 9 bases matching TRBD2. The CDR3 spans 16 residues. Unmatched junction bases numbered 9, after V lost 3 bases and J lost 4 bases. In germline, CDR1 is LGHDT, CDR2 YNNKEL (reference sequence). In nucleotides, the CDR3 is TGTGCCAGCAGCCATAGGGCTAGCGGGGTGCGAGAGACCCAGTACTTC. Its protein is CASSHRASGVRETQYF.

V and J are TRBV2 and TRBJ1-1; 12 positions match TRBD1. This CDR3 has 16 residues. Losses at the gene ends were 6 bases for V and 3 bases for J; bases not matched to a gene: 8. CDR1 is SNHLY, CDR2 FYNNEI, per germline. CDR3 residues: CASRYGTGGSDTEAFF. CDR3 coding DNA: TGTGCCAGCAGATACGGGACAGGGGGCTCGGACACTGAAGCTTTCTTT.

The chain recombines TRBV19 with TRBJ2-1; D call uncertain. Trimming took off 6 bases at V and 4 bases at J, with 16 bases between the two ends. The CDR3 covers 15 residues. From germline, CDR1 is LNHDA and CDR2 SQIVND (reference sequence). Written as DNA, the CDR3 is TGTGCCAGTAGGACGGGCAAGCTCCAATACAATGAGCAGTTCTTC. Translation gives CASRTGKLQYNEQFF. The full variable domain, its missing parts supplied by reference TRBV19 and TRBJ2-1, is DGGITQSPKYLFRKEGQNVTLSCEQNLNHDAMYWYRQDPGQGLRLIYYSQIVNDFQKGDIAEGYSVSREKKESFPLTVTSAQKNPTAFYLCASRTGKLQYNEQFFGPGTRLTVL.

This rearrangement joins TRBV5-8 to TRBJ1-1; 9 bases map to TRBD1. The CDR3 is 15 amino acids. J was trimmed by 2 bases and V by 5 bases; bases with no gene match: 7. The germline V gene has CDR1 SGHTS and CDR2 YDEGEE. The CDR3 protein is CASRDPGQGNTEAFF. The CDR3, as DNA: TGTGCCAGCAGAGATCCGGGACAGGGAAACACTGAAGCTTTCTTT.

This clone was seen only a few times. The chain carries TRBV5-1 and TRBJ2-7; D gene ambiguous. CDR1 is SGHRS and CDR2 is YFSETQ in the germline V gene. V lost 2 bases and J lost 2, with 8 bases in between. CDR3 size: 13 residues. CDR3 nucleotides: TGCGCCAGCAGCTTACTCGGCACCTACGAGCAGTACTTC. It yields the protein CASSLLGTYEQYF.

CDR3 DNA sequence: TGTGCCAGCTCACTCAAGAACACTGAAGCTTTCTTT. Residues: CASSLKNTEAFF. V usage is TRBV18 and J usage is TRBJ1-1; D is uncertain. The germline CDR1 and CDR2 sequences are KGHSH and LQKENI. Trimming removed 4 bases at V and 1 base at J, with 4 bases between. There are 12 residues in the CDR3. Together with reference TRBV18 and TRBJ1-1, the CDR3 gives the full variable domain: NAGVMQNPRHLVRRRGQEARLRCSPMKGHSHVYWYRQLPEEGLKFMVYLQKENIIDESGMPKERFSAEFPKEGPSILRIQQVVRGDSAAYFCASSLKNTEAFFGQGTRLTVV.

Remarks on this clone: Relative to the germline gene, one junction end is altered; a read error may explain this. The chain is built from TRBV30 and TRBJ2-1; D remains ambiguous. The CDR3 loop spans 13 amino acids. Germline lookup yields CDR1 GTSNPN and CDR2 SVGIG (reference sequence). CDR3 DNA sequence: TGTGCCTGGAGTGTACAAGCCTATAATGAGCAGTTCTTC. Translation: CAWSVQAYNEQFF.

This sequence joins TRBV6-5 and TRBJ2-7; 9 positions match TRBD2. The trim removed 6 bases at V and 0 bases at J, leaving 3 bases unmatched. Per the germline V gene, CDR1 is MNHEY and CDR2 is SVGAGI. This CDR3 has 14 residues. CDR3 sequence reads: CASRIAGVSYEQYF. In nucleotides, the CDR3 is TGTGCCAGCAGAATAGCGGGGGTCTCCTACGAGCAGTACTTC.

This rearrangement joins TRBV2 to TRBJ2-5; D not resolved. The germline V gene has CDR1 SNHLY and CDR2 FYNNEI. This CDR3 has 13 amino acids. Trimming left V 4 bases short and J 3 bases short, with 9 bases between. The CDR3 region is CASSGWTEETQYF. CDR3 sequence (DNA): TGTGCCAGCAGTGGGTGGACGGAAGAGACCCAGTACTTC.

The chain has TRBV9 and TRBJ2-1; D assignment may be TRBD1 or TRBD2 (5 bases each). Trimming removed 3 bases from V and 0 bases from J, with 10 bases in between. Germline V gives CDR1 SGDLS, CDR2 YYNGEE. This CDR3 region has 15 residues. CDR3 loop: CASSGGAGSYNEQFF. The CDR3 DNA follows: TGTGCCAGCAGCGGAGGGGCAGGCTCCTACAATGAGCAGTTCTTC.

V and J are TRBV7-9 and TRBJ1-6, with a weak D call TRBD1 (6 bases). The V end was cut by 5 bases, the J end by 0 bases, with 17 bases between. The CDR3 is 18 residues long. The germline gives CDR1 SEHNR, CDR2 FQNEAQ (reference sequence). The CDR3 sequence is CASSRTETLSSYNSPLHF. DNA for the CDR3: TGTGCCAGCAGCCGGACAGAAACCTTAAGCTCCTATAATTCACCCCTCCACTTT.

This chain connects TRBV19 to TRBJ1-1; unclear D gene. The CDR3 sequence is 14 residues long. V lost 5 bases and J lost 6, with 16 bases in between. Germline V gene data show CDR1 as LNHDA and CDR2 as SQIVND (reference sequence). In DNA, the CDR3 is TGTGCCAGTAGTGCCCGGGGTGGGGTGGCTGAAGCTTTCTTT. Protein sequence: CASSARGGVAEAFF.

The V and J genes are TRBV7-3 and TRBJ2-3; 8 nucleotides line up with TRBD2. V lost 5 bases and J lost 3; bases outside the gene matches: 13. Germline CDR1 is SGHTA and CDR2 is FQGTGA. This CDR3 is built from 17 residues. The CDR3 sequence: CASSPIRRGAGTDTQYF. The CDR3 bases are TGTGCCAGCAGCCCAATCCGGCGGGGGGCCGGTACAGATACGCAGTATTTT.

This clone was seen once. The rearrangement joins TRBV30 to TRBJ1-5; tentative D call: TRBD1 (6 bases). There are 15 residues in the CDR3. Germline V gene data show CDR1 as GTSNPN and CDR2 as SVGIG (reference sequence). V shed 0 bases and J shed 2 bases, with 11 bases lying between them. Written as DNA, the CDR3 is TGTGCCTGGAGTGTAGGGGGTTCGGGCAATCAGCCCCAGCATTTT. It encodes CAWSVGGSGNQPQHF.

CDR3 region: CASRAYEQYF. The CDR3 nucleotides are TGTGCCAGCCGAGCTTACGAGCAGTACTTC. The genes are TRBV7-9 and TRBJ2-7; D is unresolved. Per germline, CDR1 SEHNR and CDR2 FQNEAQ (reference sequence). The CDR3 length is 10 residues. V was shortened by 8 bases and J by 4 bases, with 6 bases between the two germline ends.

The chain combines TRBV9 with TRBJ1-2; D not certain. This CDR3 contains 15 residues. V lost 0 bases and J 0 bases, leaving 9 bases between the germline ends. CDR1 is SGDLS and CDR2 is YYNGEE in the germline V gene. In nucleotides, the CDR3 is TGTGCCAGCAGCGTAGGCCCCAGTACTAACTATGGCTACACCTTC. Translated, it gives CASSVGPSTNYGYTF.

This clone has ten or more counts. This sequence joins TRBV6-1 and TRBJ2-3; possibly TRBD2 for D (7 bases). V lost 0 bases and J lost 2, with 9 bases in between. CDR3 size: 15 residues. From germline, CDR1 is MNHNS and CDR2 SASEGT. In DNA form, the CDR3 reads TGTGCCAGCAGTGAAGCGGCGGGGGCCACAGATACGCAGTATTTT. As protein: CASSEAAGATDTQYF.

This sequence joins TRBV10-3 and TRBJ1-6; 7 nucleotides line up with TRBD1. With 0 bases clipped from V and 10 bases from J, the junction kept 9 bases outside the gene matches. The CDR3 runs 16 residues. Germline lookup yields CDR1 ENHRY and CDR2 SYGVKD. The CDR3 bases are TGTGCCATCAGTGAGTCGGAGACAGGGCTCCGATCACCCCTCCACTTT. It specifies CAISESETGLRSPLHF.

The chain links TRBV11-3 to TRBJ2-3; 14 nucleotides align to TRBD2. After removal of 1 base from V and 2 bases from J, the junction contained 2 bases not matched to a gene. The CDR3 is 17 residues long. The germline gives CDR1 SGHNT, CDR2 YENEEA. This CDR3 reads CASSLGLAGGATDTQYF. The CDR3, as DNA: TGTGCCAGCAGCTTAGGACTAGCGGGGGGGGCCACAGATACGCAGTATTTT.

This clone was detected once. This chain connects TRBV2 to TRBJ2-1; D remains ambiguous. Germline values: CDR1 SNHLY, CDR2 FYNNEI. V lost 2 bases and J lost 0, with 2 bases in between. The CDR3 runs 13 residues. The CDR3 is CASSENSYNEQFF. DNA of the CDR3: TGTGCCAGCAGTGAAAACTCCTACAATGAGCAGTTCTTC.

The rearrangement links TRBV15 to TRBJ2-1, with D uncertain. The CDR3 has 13 residues. CDR1 LNHNV and CDR2 YYDKDF come from the germline V gene (reference sequence). V was cut by 1 base and J by 4 bases, with 5 bases left in between. The CDR3 DNA sequence: TGTGCCACCAGCAGAGGGGGTTACAATGAGCAGTTCTTC. It specifies CATSRGGYNEQFF.

The chain links TRBV4-1 to TRBJ1-2; possibly TRBD1 for D (5 bases). This CDR3 is 15 amino acids long. Trimming stripped 2 bases from V and 2 bases from J, with 12 bases between. Germline loops: CDR1 MGHRA, CDR2 YSYEKL. The CDR3 DNA follows: TGCGCCAGCAGCCAACCGGGACGGTCCAACTATGGCTACACCTTC. Translation: CASSQPGRSNYGYTF.

J is TRBJ2-5 and V is TRBV19; unclear D gene. V lost 2 bases and J lost 0, with 7 bases in between. The CDR3 spans 14 residues. The V gene's germline CDR1 is LNHDA and CDR2 SQIVND (reference sequence). Written as DNA, the CDR3 is TGTGCCAGTAGTATACGTAGGAACCAAGAGACCCAGTACTTC. Protein sequence: CASSIRRNQETQYF.

The J gene is TRBJ2-3, the V gene TRBV5-4; D is perhaps TRBD1 (6 bases). Trimming pared 4 bases from V and 3 bases from J, leaving 15 bases between. Germline loops: CDR1 SGHNT, CDR2 YYREEE (reference sequence). The CDR3 is 15 amino acids. In DNA, the CDR3 is TGTGCCAGCAGCCGTACAGGGACCGGTACAGATACGCAGTATTTT. This codes for CASSRTGTGTDTQYF.

The rearrangement uses TRBV9 and TRBJ2-6; D unclear. This CDR3 contains 15 residues. The germline gives CDR1 SGDLS, CDR2 YYNGEE. Trimming took 0 bases from V and 0 from J, leaving 4 bases between them. CDR3 nucleotide sequence: TGTGCCAGCAGCGTAGGATTCTCTGGGGCCAACGTCCTGACTTTC. Protein sequence: CASSVGFSGANVLTF.

This clone has ten or more counts. This chain uses TRBV6-5 with TRBJ2-7, with no clear D. The CDR3 spans 13 residues. Trimming took off 7 bases at V and 0 bases at J, with 10 bases between the two ends. The V gene's germline CDR1 is MNHEY and CDR2 SVGAGI. CDR3 nucleotides: TGTGCCAGCAAGGCCCACAGCTCCTACGAGCAGTACTTC. It yields the protein CASKAHSSYEQYF.

The chain joins TRBV9 to TRBJ1-3; D is unclear. The V gene lost 4 bases and the J gene lost 0 bases, with 23 bases spanning the gap. Germline CDR1 reads SGDLS; CDR2 reads YYNGEE. The CDR3 is 19 amino acids. The CDR3 DNA follows: TGTGCCAGCAGCCCTGGGTCTACAAACCAAATAAGCTCTGGAAACACCATATATTTT. Its translation: CASSPGSTNQISSGNTIYF.

The chain employs TRBV7-3 and TRBJ2-2; D unclear. The CDR3 is 13 residues long. Germline loops: CDR1 SGHTA, CDR2 FQGTGA. Between the trimmed V and J ends, which lost 6 bases and 1 base, there was a span of 6 bases. CDR3 in DNA: TGTGCCAGCAGTCTGAAGAACACCGGGGAGCTGTTTTTT. Translation: CASSLKNTGELFF.

V is TRBV20-1 and J is TRBJ2-3; D call uncertain. Trimming left V 6 bases short and J 5 bases short, with 6 bases between. The CDR3 runs to 10 residues. In germline, CDR1 is DFQATT, CDR2 SNEGSKA (reference sequence). In DNA form, the CDR3 reads TGCAGTGCGCCTATAGATACGCAGTATTTT. The encoded protein is CSAPIDTQYF.